The clone carrying this TCR beta chain appeared many times. The length of the CDR3 is 15 residues. The germline V gene encodes CDR1 MDHEN and CDR2 SYDVKM. With 6 bases clipped from V and 1 base from J, the junction kept 8 bases outside the gene matches. The data originate from a study of blood T cell repertoires in COVID-19. The table came from immunoSEQ multiplex PCR; TCRdb's copy has only in-frame clones and leaves some out. Counted here are around 72,000 clones, more than 75% occurring once; the ten biggest clones make up 8.3%. The sequence was collected from a middle-aged man with active COVID-19. This chain connects TRBV28 to TRBJ1-2, with TRBD1 matching over 7 bases. Sample: peripheral blood. CDR3 sequence: CASRGGQILNYGYTF. The DNA for the CDR3 is TGTGCCAGCAGGGGGGGACAGATCCTTAACTATGGCTACACCTTC.